Given below is one T cell receptor beta chain in context. A second PCR, run for roughly 6 to 11 cycles, used a sample-barcoded 5' primer plus a J-beta primer mix. TCRdb processed the 5' RACE reads anew with MiXCR; each CDR3 protein has one entry. The table has about 1,400,000 distinct CDR3 sequences, approximately 59% seen once; the top ten hold 6.7%. This sample was included in a study of blood T cells in healthy people across ages. Looked up from germline, CDR1 is SGHRS and CDR2 is YFSETQ. This CDR3 is built from 14 residues. V was pared by 4 bases and J by 7 bases, with 8 bases of the junction left unmatched.

This clonotype originated in a young man in good health. This sequence joins TRBV5-1 and TRBJ2-1; 7 nucleotides line up with TRBD1. The sample taken for sequencing was blood. The CDR3 protein is CASSGQVSGNEQFF. DNA of the CDR3: TGCGCCAGCAGCGGACAGGTCTCGGGGAATGAGCAGTTCTTC.